This entry lists 17 T cell receptor beta chains sequenced from one sample in a study of shared clonotypes between healthy human individuals. The protocol was immunoSEQ multiplex PCR, while the TCRdb copy is restricted to in-frame clones and leaves out a portion. In the table there are over a million clones, around 76% of which are singletons. Sequencing was done on a sample of memory CD4+ T cells sorted from blood. Subset specified: CD45RA-negative fraction. The receptor source for this set is a man between 18 and 35 years old in good health.

This clone appeared once. The chain joins TRBV28 to TRBJ1-2; TRBD1 matches at 7 bases. Germline V gives CDR1 MDHEN, CDR2 SYDVKM. Germline trimming cut 5 bases from V and 3 bases from J; bases unmatched to any gene: 6. The CDR3 runs to 14 residues. The CDR3 DNA sequence: TGTGCCAGCAGTACACAACAGGGGTACTATGGCTACACCTTC. It encodes CASSTQQGYYGYTF.

This chain uses TRBV7-8 with TRBJ2-7, with D perhaps TRBD2 (6 bases). The germline V gene encodes CDR1 SGHVS and CDR2 FQNEAQ. CDR3 length: 14 residues. The germline V and J ends were trimmed by 2 bases and 3 bases, with 11 bases remaining between them. The CDR3 here is CASSLRAGRYEQYF. The CDR3 coding sequence is TGTGCCAGCAGCTTACGAGCGGGCCGCTACGAGCAGTACTTC.

There are a few counts of this clone. The chain links TRBV30 to TRBJ1-6; D is unclear. Looked up from germline, CDR1 is GTSNPN and CDR2 is SVGIG (reference sequence). The CDR3 sequence is 15 residues long. V was trimmed by 4 bases and J by 6 bases, leaving 16 bases between them. This CDR3 is CAWNFPGSINSPLHF. In DNA form, the CDR3 reads TGTGCCTGGAATTTCCCGGGATCCATTAATTCACCCCTCCACTTT.

The rearrangement uses TRBV11-2 and TRBJ2-4; 9 nucleotides line up with TRBD2. V lost 1 base, J lost 8 bases, and 12 bases stayed unmatched. This CDR3 has 17 residues. Germline lookup yields CDR1 SGHAT and CDR2 FQNNGV. This CDR3 is CASSLAGLAIERHIQYF. The CDR3 bases are TGTGCCAGCAGCTTAGCCGGACTAGCGATCGAGCGGCACATTCAGTACTTC.

For this clone: A much larger clone differs by one base, so this may be a read error. This chain joins TRBV7-3 and TRBJ1-5; D gene uncertain. Trimming stripped 2 bases from V and 4 bases from J, with 3 bases between. Germline V gene sequence: CDR1 SGHTA, CDR2 FQGTGA. The CDR3 is 12 amino acids. In DNA, the CDR3 is TGTGCCAGCAGCTTACAAAATCAGCCCCAGCATTTT. Protein sequence: CASSLQNQPQHF.

This sequence joins TRBV2 and TRBJ1-2; no clear D. The CDR3 has 11 amino acids. The V end lost 7 bases, the J end lost 4 bases, and 7 bases lay between the germline ends. CDR1 and CDR2 from the germline V gene are SNHLY and FYNNEI. As DNA, the CDR3 is TGTGCCAGCACGGAACTCTATGGCTACACCTTC. It is translated as CASTELYGYTF. Full variable domain (outside the CDR3, taken from reference TRBV2 and TRBJ1-2): EPEVTQTPSHQVTQMGQEVILRCVPISNHLYFYWYRQILGQKVEFLVSFYNNEISEKSEIFDDQFSVERPDGSNFTLKIRSTKLEDSAMYFCASTELYGYTFGSGTRLTVV.

The chain has TRBV7-2 and TRBJ2-3, with 8 bases that match TRBD2. CDR1 and CDR2 from the germline V gene are SGHTA and FQGNSA. The CDR3 length is 11 residues. V trimming: 8 bases; J trimming: 8 bases; junction bases outside the gene matches: 3. The CDR3 spells CASGLAGTQYF. The CDR3 DNA follows: TGTGCCAGCGGCCTAGCGGGTACGCAGTATTTT. Full variable domain (remainder filled in from reference TRBV7-2 and TRBJ2-3): GAGVSQSPSNKVTEKGKDVELRCDPISGHTALYWYRQSLGQGLEFLIYFQGNSAPDKSGLPSDRFSAERTGGSVSTLTIQRTQQEDSAVYLCASGLAGTQYFGPGTRLTVL.

The chain carries TRBV7-8 and TRBJ2-1; D uncertain. Germline V gene data show CDR1 as SGHVS and CDR2 as FQNEAQ. Trimming cost V 0 bases and J 6 bases, with 9 bases left between them. The CDR3 sequence is 14 residues long. DNA for the CDR3: TGTGCCAGCAGCTTAGCTGCGGTAACCAATGAGCAGTTCTTC. This codes for CASSLAAVTNEQFF.

The chain has TRBV10-1 and TRBJ2-3; 10 bases line up with TRBD2. Germline trimming cut 5 bases from V and 6 bases from J; bases unmatched to any gene: 5. Germline-derived CDR1 and CDR2 are WNHNN and SYGVQD (reference sequence). This CDR3 spans 14 amino acids. The CDR3 bases are TGCGCCAGCAGTCTCAGCGGGGGGGCGGATACGCAGTATTTT. It is translated as CASSLSGGADTQYF.

The V and J genes are TRBV7-3 and TRBJ2-5; 9 bases match TRBD2. V was clipped by 4 bases and J by 2 bases; unmatched bases: 5. CDR1 is SGHTA and CDR2 is FQGTGA in the germline V gene. The CDR3 loop spans 15 amino acids. The CDR3 bases are TGTGCCAGCAGCTACATAGCGGGGGTACAAGAGACCCAGTACTTC. It encodes CASSYIAGVQETQYF.

The CDR3 spells CASSQQGVVEKLFF. DNA of the CDR3: TGTGCCAGCAGTCAACAGGGAGTTGTAGAAAAACTGTTTTTT. The rearrangement links TRBV6-1 to TRBJ1-4; weak D call: TRBD1 (6 bases). V was pared by 5 bases and J by 8 bases, with 15 bases between. Germline values: CDR1 MNHNS, CDR2 SASEGT. This CDR3 region has 14 residues.

The chain has TRBV7-2 and TRBJ2-3, with TRBD2 matching 15 bases. This CDR3 is 17 amino acids long. Germline CDR1 SGHTA, CDR2 FQGNSA. V was clipped by 4 bases and J by 4 bases; unmatched bases: 6. The CDR3 bases are TGTGCCAGCAGCTCAAGGACTAGCGGGAGGGCCGCAGATACGCAGTATTTT. Translating gives CASSSRTSGRAADTQYF.

CDR3 protein: CASSVSHHSTDTQYF. Written as DNA, the CDR3 is TGTGCCAGCAGCGTAAGCCACCACTCCACAGATACGCAGTATTTT. The chain links TRBV9 to TRBJ2-3; D uncertain. The CDR3 totals 15 residues. Germline loops: CDR1 SGDLS, CDR2 YYNGEE. Trimming removed 1 base at V and 2 bases at J, with 11 bases between.

The chain links TRBV7-9 to TRBJ2-5; D may match TRBD1 or TRBD2 (5 bases each). From germline, CDR1 is SEHNR and CDR2 FQNEAQ (reference sequence). This CDR3 region has 15 residues. Trimming left V 5 bases short and J 5 bases short, with 18 bases between. The DNA of the CDR3 is TGTGCCAGCAGCCTTTGGGGGTCAGCTCGGGAGACCCAGTACTTC. This sequence encodes CASSLWGSARETQYF.

The chain has TRBV2 and TRBJ2-7, with TRBD1 matching over 8 bases. The CDR3 spans 15 residues. Germline loops: CDR1 SNHLY, CDR2 FYNNEI. Trimming removed 7 bases from V and 2 bases from J; junction bases left unmatched: 10. CDR3 nucleotides: TGTGCCAGCACCTCCAGGACAGGGAACCCCTACGAGCAGTACTTC. Protein sequence: CASTSRTGNPYEQYF.

The chain employs TRBV5-4 and TRBJ1-1; D perhaps matches TRBD1 (6 bases). V gave up 7 bases and J gave up 1 base, with 14 bases separating them. Germline lookup yields CDR1 SGHNT and CDR2 YYREEE (reference sequence). The CDR3 totals 14 residues. DNA of the CDR3: TGTGCCAGCGGCAGGAGGGGGGGGAACACTGAAGCTTTCTTT. Translated: CASGRRGGNTEAFF.

The chain combines TRBV30 with TRBJ2-1, with D uncertain. Germline V gives CDR1 GTSNPN, CDR2 SVGIG (reference sequence). V dropped 1 base and J dropped 5 bases, with 6 bases sitting between them. This CDR3 contains 12 residues. DNA of the CDR3: TGTGCCTGGAGTGACTATGACAATGAGCAGTTCTTC. Translation gives CAWSDYDNEQFF.